This TCR beta chain emerged from a study of T-cell reconstitution after alpha-beta-depleted transplantation in children. General observations from the study: Hyperexpanded clones declined; after one year, newly produced T cells mostly supplied diversity. Recipient T cells and thymic progenitors that survived were the source of the high TCRbeta diversity seen at day 60 in some patients. Expanded graft clones numbering several hundred reportedly gave rise to alpha-beta T cells about two months after transplant.

Trimming shortened V by 6 bases and J by 0 bases, and 12 bases separated the two germline ends. The CDR3 is made up of 15 amino acids. CDR1 is SNHLY, CDR2 FYNNEI, per germline. A remark on this clonotype: What it recognizes is unknown.

During its preparation, the TCRbeta library received unique molecular identifiers. Using its own MiXCR run on the PCR reads, TCRdb lists one record per CDR3 protein. Of over 85,000 distinct CDR3 sequences detected, roughly 7.2% appear once; the ten largest clones hold less than 20%. The origin of this receptor is a boy aged 2-15 years with acute lymphoblastic leukemia, due to receive a stem cell transplant. V gene TRBV2 combines with J gene TRBJ2-1, with a tentative D call TRBD2 (7 bases). The sample consisted of PBMCs, taken before TCRalphabeta/CD19-depleted stem cell transplant. The CDR3, as DNA: TGTGCCAGCAGCCGGGGGGCCGCCTCCTACAATGAGCAGTTCTTC. Translation gives CASSRGAASYNEQFF.